These 18 T cell receptor beta chains came from one sample sequenced in a study of T cell responses to AZD1222 COVID-19 vaccine. Assay used: immunoSEQ multiplex PCR; TCRdb lists only in-frame clones, some missing. The table lists some 150,000 clones, more than 85% of them singletons, with about 3.6% in the top ten. The material sequenced was peripheral blood, taken 28 days after the second AZD1222 dose. These receptors were taken from an adult who received the AZD1222 COVID-19 vaccine.

The rearrangement uses TRBV9 and TRBJ1-1, with unresolved D. V dropped 0 bases and J dropped 8 bases, with 11 bases sitting between them. The CDR3 totals 13 residues. Germline values: CDR1 SGDLS, CDR2 YYNGEE. The CDR3 nucleotides read TGTGCCAGCAGCGTAGACACGGATGGGGAAGCTTTCTTT. Translated: CASSVDTDGEAFF.

This sequence joins TRBV5-8 and TRBJ2-1; D possibly corresponds to TRBD1 (7 bases). The CDR3 covers 17 residues. V was cut by 4 bases and J by 0 bases, with 17 bases left in between. Per the germline V gene, CDR1 is SGHTS and CDR2 is YDEGEE. The CDR3 DNA reads as TGTGCCAGCAGCCCCATGGAGGGGGCGGTCTCCTACAATGAGCAGTTCTTC. It specifies CASSPMEGAVSYNEQFF.

The chain is built from TRBV12-3 or TRBV12-4 and TRBJ1-6; D ambiguous. Trimming took 3 bases from V and 8 from J, leaving 8 bases between them. The length of the CDR3 is 13 residues. CDR3 protein: CASSFSGDSPLHF. The DNA for the CDR3 is TGTGCCAGCAGTTTTTCTGGGGATTCACCCCTCCACTTT.

The gene calls are TRBV9 and TRBJ2-5, with D possibly TRBD2 on 5 matching bases. CDR3 length: 17 amino acids. Trimming removed 4 bases at V and 5 bases at J, with 24 bases between. In germline, CDR1 is SGDLS, CDR2 YYNGEE. The CDR3 region is CASSPDWDRALGETQYF. The CDR3 coding sequence is TGTGCCAGCAGCCCGGACTGGGATCGGGCCCTAGGGGAGACCCAGTACTTC.

The chain employs TRBV27 and TRBJ1-2; D unclear. V shed 2 bases and J shed 5 bases, with 9 bases lying between them. The CDR3 covers 13 residues. Germline V CDR1 and CDR2: MNHEY, SMNVEV (reference sequence). The DNA for the CDR3 is TGTGCCAGCAGTTTAGACACAGATTATGGCTACACCTTC. Translating gives CASSLDTDYGYTF.

The V and J genes are TRBV4-1 and TRBJ2-1, with 7 nucleotides matching TRBD1. CDR1 and CDR2 from the germline V gene are MGHRA and YSYEKL. The CDR3 contains 17 residues. The V segment lost 4 bases and the J segment 2 bases; nucleotides outside the gene matches: 11. Here the CDR3 DNA reads TGCGCCAGCAGCCTTGGAACAGGGGATTTGCCCTACAATGAGCAGTTCTTC. This encodes CASSLGTGDLPYNEQFF.

This chain joins TRBV7-2 and TRBJ2-2; 12 positions agree with TRBD2. This CDR3 comprises 15 residues. With 5 bases clipped from V and 5 bases from J, the junction kept 3 bases outside the gene matches. Germline V gene lookup returns CDR1 SGHTA and CDR2 FQGNSA. Here the CDR3 DNA reads TGTGCCAGCAGCGCCCTAGCGGGAGGGACCGGGGAGCTGTTTTTT. This gives the protein CASSALAGGTGELFF. The complete variable domain, with remaining parts taken from reference TRBV7-2 and TRBJ2-2, reads GAGVSQSPSNKVTEKGKDVELRCDPISGHTALYWYRQSLGQGLEFLIYFQGNSAPDKSGLPSDRFSAERTGGSVSTLTIQRTQQEDSAVYLCASSALAGGTGELFFGEGSRLTVL.

This clone was found once. This chain connects TRBV27 to TRBJ1-1, with a tentative D call TRBD1 (5 bases). Between the trimmed V and J ends, which lost 8 bases and 4 bases, there was a span of 17 bases. CDR1 is MNHEY, CDR2 SMNVEV, per germline (reference sequence). The CDR3 consists of 14 residues. The CDR3 sequence: CASVTGAGVTEAFF. CDR3 bases: TGTGCCAGCGTTACAGGTGCCGGGGTCACTGAAGCTTTCTTT.

The chain employs TRBV7-2 and TRBJ1-2; D perhaps matches TRBD1 (5 bases). Germline CDR1 reads SGHTA; CDR2 reads FQGNSA. The ends were cut back, 4 bases at V and 5 bases at J, with 14 bases in the middle. This CDR3 contains 14 residues. The CDR3 sequence: CASSYRDRTYGYTF. CDR3 sequence (DNA): TGTGCCAGCAGCTACCGGGACCGCACATATGGCTACACCTTC. Full variable domain (outside the CDR3, taken from reference TRBV7-2 and TRBJ1-2): GAGVSQSPSNKVTEKGKDVELRCDPISGHTALYWYRQSLGQGLEFLIYFQGNSAPDKSGLPSDRFSAERTGGSVSTLTIQRTQQEDSAVYLCASSYRDRTYGYTFGSGTRLTVV.

The CDR3 coding sequence is TGTGCCAGCAGTGAATATGCGGGGTCGAACACTGAAGCTTTCTTT. Its protein is CASSEYAGSNTEAFF. This chain connects TRBV6-1 to TRBJ1-1; D is ambiguous. CDR1 and CDR2 from the germline V gene are MNHNS and SASEGT. Trimming left V 2 bases short and J 1 base short, with 11 bases between. The CDR3 is 15 residues long.

The chain carries TRBV7-9 and TRBJ2-1; no firm D call. V was clipped by 1 base and J by 4 bases, with 14 bases between them. The CDR3 length is 16 residues. Germline loops: CDR1 SEHNR, CDR2 FQNEAQ (reference sequence). In DNA form, the CDR3 reads TGTGCCAGCAGCTTAGGGGCGGCCCGGCTTTACAATGAGCAGTTCTTC. It codes for CASSLGAARLYNEQFF.

J is TRBJ1-6 and V is TRBV11-2, with a tentative D call TRBD1 (5 bases). The CDR3 consists of 13 residues. V lost 2 bases, J lost 8 bases, and 7 bases lay in between. Germline V gives CDR1 SGHAT, CDR2 FQNNGV. Written as DNA, the CDR3 is TGTGCCAGCAGCTTAACAGGAGATTCACCCCTCCACTTT. The encoded protein is CASSLTGDSPLHF.

The chain uses TRBV30 and TRBJ2-3; 9 nucleotides agree with TRBD1. V was pared by 8 bases and J by 0 bases, with 6 bases of the junction left unmatched. Germline-derived CDR1 and CDR2 are GTSNPN and SVGIG (reference sequence). The CDR3 spans 14 residues. The CDR3 bases are TGTGCCGGAAACAGGGGGCTTAGCACAGATACGCAGTATTTT. Protein sequence: CAGNRGLSTDTQYF.

CDR3: CASSPPLAGGTDTQYF. CDR3 in DNA: TGCGCCAGCAGCCCCCCCTTAGCGGGAGGCACAGATACGCAGTATTTT. V usage is TRBV5-1 and J usage is TRBJ2-3, with 9 bases fitting TRBD2. Germline assignment: CDR1 SGHRS and CDR2 YFSETQ. CDR3 length: 16 residues. V was clipped by 4 bases and J by 1 base; unmatched bases: 7.

The chain recombines TRBV5-4 with TRBJ2-7; 8 nucleotides line up with TRBD1. Trimming at V came to 0 bases and at J to 3 bases, leaving 8 bases not matched to a gene. Germline lookup yields CDR1 SGHNT and CDR2 YYREEE (reference sequence). The CDR3 is 16 amino acids. The CDR3 is CASSLGQGATYYEQYF. CDR3 coding DNA: TGTGCCAGCAGCTTGGGGCAGGGGGCAACCTACTACGAGCAGTACTTC.

This clone was seen a single time. This chain links TRBV10-3 with TRBJ1-2, with 9 positions matching TRBD1. The CDR3 has 14 residues. With V trimmed by 11 bases and J by 6 bases, 13 bases remained unmatched. Germline V gene lookup returns CDR1 ENHRY and CDR2 SYGVKD. CDR3 region: CAAAGTGRENGYTF. Here the CDR3 DNA reads TGTGCCGCGGCAGGGACAGGGAGAGAGAATGGCTACACCTTC.

The rearrangement uses TRBV7-9 and TRBJ2-7, with 7 bases that match TRBD1. The V gene's germline CDR1 is SEHNR and CDR2 FQNEAQ (reference sequence). V shed 4 bases, J shed 5 bases, and the junction held 2 bases outside the gene matches. This CDR3 contains 12 residues. The DNA for the CDR3 is TGTGCCAGCAGCTATACAGGGGACGAGCAGTACTTC. Amino acids: CASSYTGDEQYF.

The rearrangement uses TRBV28 and TRBJ1-4; D remains ambiguous. CDR3 size: 15 residues. The ends were cut back, 5 bases at V and 7 bases at J, with 17 bases in the middle. Germline lookup yields CDR1 MDHEN and CDR2 SYDVKM. The CDR3: CASSIPGVEGEKLFF. The CDR3 DNA sequence: TGTGCCAGCAGTATACCGGGAGTTGAGGGTGAAAAACTGTTTTTT.